This TCR beta chain was sequenced for a study of CD8+ T cells in alopecia areata. Study-level information: Tofacitinib treatment spanned 6 to 18 months, with 6 months off drug afterward.

RNA extraction and reverse transcription yielded cDNA as sequencing template. TCRdb keeps only in-frame clones here, not all; method: immunoSEQ multiplex PCR. This table holds about 97,000 clones, 41% found once. Trimming cost V 2 bases and J 5 bases, with 2 bases left between them. CDR1 SGHNT and CDR2 YYREEE come from the germline V gene (reference sequence). The CDR3 is made up of 11 amino acids. The V call is TRBV5-4, the J call TRBJ2-1, with D unclear. The sequence was collected from a human donor with alopecia areata. Sequenced material: CD4+ T cells sorted from blood. This CDR3 is CASSFNNEQFF. Written as DNA, the CDR3 is TGTGCCAGCAGCTTCAACAATGAGCAGTTCTTC.